This T cell receptor (beta chain) was retrieved from a study of blood T cell repertoires in COVID-19. In the original processing: Amplification of reference gene primers provided the estimated nucleated cell counts. The table came from immunoSEQ multiplex PCR; TCRdb's copy has only in-frame clones and leaves some out. From that table come the V and J calls and clone size; the DNA was used to work out D and trimming. The top ten hold approximately 4.6% of the sample, which has 130,000 to 150,000 clones, about 80% seen once. The CDR3 is 16 amino acids. V gave up 0 bases and J gave up 0 bases, with 9 bases separating them. Germline V gene data show CDR1 as SGHDT and CDR2 as YYEEEE.

The J gene is TRBJ2-2, the V gene TRBV5-6, with a weak D call TRBD1 (5 bases). The sequencing input was peripheral blood. The origin of this receptor is a human donor in a cohort sampled during active COVID-19. DNA for the CDR3: TGTGCCAGCAGCTTGGGTCCGACAGCGAACACCGGGGAGCTGTTTTTT. Its translation: CASSLGPTANTGELFF.